The text below deals with one TCR beta chain. This clone turned up a few times. This receptor's antigen is unknown. The record has no base qualities; no much larger clone is one base away. Donors were healthy HIV-negative adults with no recently reported acute infections or vaccinations. Every donor was a Caucasian adult residing in Nashville, Tennessee, USA. Magnetic negative selection was used to enrich CD4+ T cells, after which naive cells were positively selected on CD45RA and the negative fraction became the memory subset. After blood collection by leukapheresis, PBMCs were isolated using Ficoll-Histopaque density gradient centrifugation and then cryopreserved in the vapor phase of liquid nitrogen. Purity and quantity of every magnetically sorted T cell population were checked by analytical flow cytometry. Genomic DNA was isolated from each sorted fraction and quantified by UV absorbance on a Nanodrop 2000c.

The CDR3 spans 15 residues, from the cysteine through the phenylalanine. Only CDR3 DNA remains: 45 bases, in frame from the first base. CDR1 is given as LNHDA and CDR2 as SQIVND, both from the germline V gene (reference sequence). The V and J ends are trimmed by 2 bases and 4 bases, leaving 14 bases between them. The data derive from a study of shared clonotypes between healthy human individuals (dated by TCRdb to the early 2020s). Turning to the overall study: A few men and a couple of women, aged 18 to 49 years, made up the cohort. The study deeply sequenced blood TCR repertoires of several healthy adults to estimate repertoire size and the extent of clonotype sharing between individuals. Per donor, leukapheresis produced somewhere between about 0.8 and 9.5 billion PBMCs. For each donor, CD4 naive and CD4 memory were each given three plates, CD8 naive was given two plates, and CD8 memory was given one plate. Libraries were prepared and TCR repertoires were sequenced by different laboratories using diverse techniques, in order to increase sequencing depth and limit assay-specific biases. Beyond this particular receptor, the publication reports: Compared with non-shared clonotypes, clonotypes shared by all four sorted-subset donors had higher generation probabilities. Rarefaction of sorted-subset datasets indicated incomplete sequencing despite the large sequencing depth. Larger estimated clonotype richness was generally found for naive subsets than for memory subsets. Sharing across a few donors was observed for around 5% of naive CD4, over 3% of naive CD8, around 2.5% of memory CD4, and about 0.38% of memory CD8 clonotypes. Because the study included only a small number of donors, the genetic and exposure-history diversity represented was limited. Pairwise subsampling led to the expectation that sequencing depth would affect the degree of clonotype sharing among donors. Sampling was limited to blood, and TCR repertoires in tissue likely differ from TCR repertoires in blood.

TCR CDR3 regions were amplified from genomic DNA by multiplex PCR using the deep immunoSEQ assay. Extracted genomic DNA from each cell subset was spread evenly across all wells of several immunoSEQ 96-well plates, with each plate serving as a replicate. Each replicate PCR for sorted subsets received roughly 200 ng genomic DNA, equal to roughly 29,000 T cell genomes. The purified libraries were quantified using a Qubit 3.0 fluorometer, sized with a Bioanalyzer 2100, and then quantified again using the KAPA Library Quantification kit. A separate single-read 150-cycle Illumina NextSeq 550 flow cell was used to sequence each immunoSEQ 96-well plate. Per the original workflow: The immunoSEQ output contained only junctional sequences without quality scores, so filtering could not match that applied to full-length reads. Sequences were annotated with PyIR, a Python wrapper for IgBLAST v1.9, using IMGT germline references to assign V/J genes and CDR3. Any read was removed if the V/J assignment was weak (E-value above 1e-6), the CDR3 was missing, or the read contained stop codons, out-of-frame junctions, or ambiguous translated residues. V3J clonotypes were defined as sequences sharing the same inferred V gene, J gene, and CDR3 amino acid sequence. Percentage overlap between repertoires was calculated by dividing the number of shared unique clonotypes by the size of the smaller repertoire. RTK rarefaction, the Chao1 estimator, and Recon v2.1 estimates of unobserved clonotypes were used to assess repertoire richness. Generation probabilities for all TCRbeta clonotypes obtained by the gDNA method from a handful of donors were computed using OLGA. TCRdb holds this immuneACCESS table with in-frame rearrangements only. Some clones are missing; in checked studies, unresolved V genes explain under half, and the rest has no known cause. The DNA gave D and trimming, while V, J and clone size come from that table. This sample has under 2.5 million clones in its table, and 85% to 95% of those were observed once. 0.3% to 0.4% of the sample belongs to the ten largest clones.

The clonotype comes from a man aged 18 to 30 in good health. Some clones in this sample may be carry-over from other donors' samples. The V and J genes are TRBV19 and TRBJ1-1, with TRBD1 tentatively as D gene (5 bases match). Sequencing input: naive CD4+ T cells from PBMCs. The intended sense of this specimen's cell subset or site label: CD45RA+ positively selected. This receptor has the CDR3 CASSIRVGTATEAFF. The DNA sequence reads TGTGCCAGTAGTATACGGGTAGGGACGGCCACTGAAGCTTTCTTT.